Reported below is one TCR beta chain. Profiled with immunoSEQ multiplex PCR; TCRdb holds only in-frame clones, not every one. This sample carries about 280,000 clones, 89% of them seen once, and the ten largest clones take approximately 2.2%. This entry is derived from a study of blood T cell repertoires in COVID-19. CDR1 is LGHNA and CDR2 is YNFKEQ in the germline V gene. The CDR3 length is 16 residues. V lost 1 base and J lost 5; bases outside the gene matches: 6. This clonotype was obtained from a man aged 50 to 59 with acute or convalescent COVID-19. The sample consisted of peripheral blood. The chain couples TRBV4-2 to TRBJ2-5; 11 bases map to TRBD2. The chain's CDR3 is CASSQGASGGRETQYF. The CDR3 DNA sequence: TGTGCCAGCAGCCAAGGGGCTAGCGGGGGGCGGGAGACCCAGTACTTC.